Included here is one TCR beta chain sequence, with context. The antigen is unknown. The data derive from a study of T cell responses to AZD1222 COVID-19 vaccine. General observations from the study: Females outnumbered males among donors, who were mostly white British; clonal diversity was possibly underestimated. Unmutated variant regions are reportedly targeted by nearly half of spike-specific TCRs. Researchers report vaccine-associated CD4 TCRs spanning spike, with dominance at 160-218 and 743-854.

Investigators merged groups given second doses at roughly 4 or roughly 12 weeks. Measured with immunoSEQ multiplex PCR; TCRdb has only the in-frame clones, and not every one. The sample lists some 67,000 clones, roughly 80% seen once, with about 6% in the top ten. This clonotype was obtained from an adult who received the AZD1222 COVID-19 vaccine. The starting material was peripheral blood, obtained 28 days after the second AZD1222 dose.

The CDR3 is CASSWGQDSYEQYF. The CDR3 DNA is TGTGCCAGCAGTTGGGGACAGGACTCCTACGAGCAGTACTTC. The chain employs TRBV6-5 and TRBJ2-7, with 8 bases fitting TRBD1. The CDR3 consists of 14 residues. V gave up 4 bases and J gave up 0 bases; unmatched junction bases: 2. Germline assignment: CDR1 MNHEY and CDR2 SVGAGI.